This entry features one TCR beta chain sequence. These data belong to a study of blood T cell repertoires in COVID-19. In the source study's methods: Amplification with reference gene primers provided the estimates of nucleated cell counts. Profiling relied on immunoSEQ multiplex PCR, and the TCRdb table lists in-frame clones only, not all of them. V and J calls and clone size are as listed in that table; D and trimming were resolved from the DNA. The sample contains fewer than 300,000 clones, around 90% of which appear only once. The CDR3 is made up of 13 amino acids. V was shortened by 6 bases and J by 5 bases, with 10 bases between the two germline ends. Germline-derived CDR1 and CDR2 are SGHAT and FQNNGV. Recruits, aged about 18 to 100 years, lived in approximately 26 US areas. Assignments of participants to cohorts depended upon their own reported clinical history.

The sample consisted of PBMCs or T cells enriched from blood (not recorded which). The chain joins TRBV11-2 to TRBJ1-4; D is unresolved. This receptor was taken from a woman aged 25 to 45 who had recovered from COVID-19. This CDR3 reads CASRNFRNEKLFF. The CDR3 DNA sequence: TGTGCCAGCAGGAACTTCAGGAATGAAAAACTGTTTTTT.